This T cell receptor beta chain stems from a study of blood T cell repertoires in COVID-19. Study-level background: Sites in the United States, Italy and Spain provided acute and convalescent COVID-19 samples.

Study processing details: Reference gene primer amplification gave estimated nucleated cell counts. The protocol was immunoSEQ multiplex PCR, while the TCRdb copy is restricted to in-frame clones and leaves out a portion. The DNA gave D and trimming, while V, J and clone size come from that table. The sample contains roughly 180,000 clones, approximately 90% of which appear only once. The J segment lost 8 bases and the V segment lost 6 bases, leaving 7 bases of the junction unmatched. The germline CDR1 and CDR2 sequences are MNHEY and SMNVEV (reference sequence). CDR3 size: 13 residues. The source is a woman between 25 and 40 years old with active or convalescent COVID-19. The sequenced material came from peripheral blood. The V call is TRBV27, the J call TRBJ1-3; 7 bases are shared with TRBD1. The CDR3 DNA is TGTGCCAGCAGAGCTACAGGGGATTACACCATATATTTT. Amino acid sequence: CASRATGDYTIYF.